This paragraph reports one T cell receptor (beta chain). CDR3 length equals 14 residues. CDR1 and CDR2 from the germline V gene are MDHEN and SYDVKM. The ends were cut back, 2 bases at V and 8 bases at J, with 13 bases in the middle. Method: immunoSEQ multiplex PCR; TCRdb's copy keeps in-frame clones and lacks some. The table includes some 2.3 million clones, 90% to 95% detected once. The data belong to a study of shared clonotypes between healthy human individuals. The V call is TRBV28, the J call TRBJ1-3; D possibly corresponds to TRBD1 (5 bases). Sample: naive CD4+ T cells from PBMCs. As to subset: CD45RA+ positively selected. The receptor's source is a man between 18 and 35 years old in good health. Some clones in this sample may be carry-over from other donors' samples. Here the CDR3 DNA reads TGTGCCAGCAGTTTAAGACCCCCGGGGGACACCATATATTTT. This sequence encodes CASSLRPPGDTIYF.